This T cell receptor beta chain emerged from a study of blood T cell repertoires in COVID-19. This CDR3 contains 17 residues. The germline gives CDR1 LNHDA, CDR2 SQIVND (reference sequence). Germline trimming cut 6 bases from V and 6 bases from J; bases unmatched to any gene: 15. Clones were sequenced by immunoSEQ multiplex PCR, and TCRdb holds only the in-frame ones, with some missing. Here the sample spans 200,000 to 250,000 clones, 82% being singletons. This TCR was recovered from a woman in her sixties who had recovered from COVID-19. This chain uses TRBV19 with TRBJ2-1, with TRBD2 matching 9 bases. Source material: PBMCs or T cells enriched from blood (not recorded which). CDR3 nucleotide sequence: TGTGCCAGTAGCCGCTCTGGGCGGGGGGGCCGACTCAATGAGCAGTTCTTC. Its protein is CASSRSGRGGRLNEQFF. Together with reference TRBV19 and TRBJ2-1, the CDR3 gives the full variable domain: DGGITQSPKYLFRKEGQNVTLSCEQNLNHDAMYWYRQDPGQGLRLIYYSQIVNDFQKGDIAEGYSVSREKKESFPLTVTSAQKNPTAFYLCASSRSGRGGRLNEQFFGPGTRLTVL.